This record concerns one TCR beta chain sequence. As originally analysed: Estimation of nucleated cell counts was performed using reference gene primer amplification. Profiling relied on immunoSEQ multiplex PCR, and the TCRdb table lists in-frame clones only, not all of them. The D gene and trimming were derived from the DNA, and the V and J assignments and clone size from that table. The table records approximately 290,000 clones, around 90% of them present only once. This specimen comes from a study of blood T cell repertoires in COVID-19. As for the study in general: From the United States, Italy and Spain came samples of acute and convalescent COVID-19. Sample material is recorded as cDNA or gDNA derived from T cells, B-cell-depleted T cells, or PBMCs.

This CDR3 is built from 13 residues. Between the trimmed V and J ends, which lost 0 bases and 8 bases, there was a span of 11 bases. Looked up from germline, CDR1 is SGHRS and CDR2 is YFSETQ. The receptor's source is a man aged 18 to 30 with active or convalescent COVID-19. Sequencing input: peripheral blood. The V gene is TRBV5-1, the J gene TRBJ1-2, with D possibly being TRBD1 (5 bases). The CDR3 region has the DNA TGCGCCAGCAGCTTGGCGTCAGGGCGAGGCTACACCTTC. Protein product: CASSLASGRGYTF.